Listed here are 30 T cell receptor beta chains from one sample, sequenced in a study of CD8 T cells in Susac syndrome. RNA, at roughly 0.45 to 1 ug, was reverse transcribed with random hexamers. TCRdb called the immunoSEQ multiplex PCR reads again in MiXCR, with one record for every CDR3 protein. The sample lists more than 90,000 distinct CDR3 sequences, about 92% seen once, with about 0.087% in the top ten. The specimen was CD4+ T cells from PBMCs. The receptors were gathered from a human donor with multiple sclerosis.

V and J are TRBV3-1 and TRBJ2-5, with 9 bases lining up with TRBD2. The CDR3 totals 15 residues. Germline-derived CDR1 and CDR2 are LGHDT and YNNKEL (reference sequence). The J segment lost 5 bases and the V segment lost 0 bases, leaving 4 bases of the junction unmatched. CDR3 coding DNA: TGTGCCAGCAGCCAAGATCTAGCGGGGTATGAGACCCAGTACTTC. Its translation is CASSQDLAGYETQYF.

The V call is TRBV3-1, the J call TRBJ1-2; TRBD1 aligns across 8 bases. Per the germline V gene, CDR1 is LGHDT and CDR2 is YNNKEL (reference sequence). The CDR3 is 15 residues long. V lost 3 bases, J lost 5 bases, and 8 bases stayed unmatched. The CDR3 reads CASSQAAGGGYGYTF. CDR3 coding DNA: TGTGCCAGCAGCCAGGCCGCAGGGGGCGGGTATGGCTACACCTTC.

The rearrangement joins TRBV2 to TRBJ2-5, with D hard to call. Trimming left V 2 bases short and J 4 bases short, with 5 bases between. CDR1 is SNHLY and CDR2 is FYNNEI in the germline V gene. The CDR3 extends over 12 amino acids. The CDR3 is CASSESRETQYF. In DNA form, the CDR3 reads TGTGCCAGCAGTGAAAGTCGAGAGACCCAGTACTTC.

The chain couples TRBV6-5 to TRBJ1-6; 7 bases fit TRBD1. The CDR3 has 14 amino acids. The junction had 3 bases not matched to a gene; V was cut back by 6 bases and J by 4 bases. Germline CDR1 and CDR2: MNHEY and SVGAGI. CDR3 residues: CASRTGQYNSPLHF. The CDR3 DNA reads TGTGCCAGCAGAACGGGACAGTATAATTCACCCCTCCACTTT.

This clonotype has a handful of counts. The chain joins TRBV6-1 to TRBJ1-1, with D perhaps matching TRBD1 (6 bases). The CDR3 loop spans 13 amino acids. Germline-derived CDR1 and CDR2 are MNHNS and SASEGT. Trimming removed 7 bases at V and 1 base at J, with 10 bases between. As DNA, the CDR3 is TGTGCCAGCAAGAGGGGGGAGAACACTGAAGCTTTCTTT. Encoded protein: CASKRGENTEAFF.

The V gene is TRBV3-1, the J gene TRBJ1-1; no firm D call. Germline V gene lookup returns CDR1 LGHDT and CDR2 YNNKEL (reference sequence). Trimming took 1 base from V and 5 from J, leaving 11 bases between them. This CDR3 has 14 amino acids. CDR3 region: CASSQVRTETEAFF. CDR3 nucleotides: TGTGCCAGCAGCCAAGTTAGGACGGAGACTGAAGCTTTCTTT.

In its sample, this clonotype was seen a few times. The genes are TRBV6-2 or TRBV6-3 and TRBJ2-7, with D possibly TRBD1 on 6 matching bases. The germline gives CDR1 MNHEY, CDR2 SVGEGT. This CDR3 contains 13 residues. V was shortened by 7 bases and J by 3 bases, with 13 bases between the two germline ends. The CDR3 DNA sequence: TGTGCCAGCAAGGTGACAGGAATCTACGAGCAGTACTTC. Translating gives CASKVTGIYEQYF.

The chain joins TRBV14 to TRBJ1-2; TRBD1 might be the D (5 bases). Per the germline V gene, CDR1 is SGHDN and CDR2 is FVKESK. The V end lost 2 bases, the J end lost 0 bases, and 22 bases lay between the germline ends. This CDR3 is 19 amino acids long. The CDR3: CASSQLAWAGRITNYGYTF. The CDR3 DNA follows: TGTGCCAGCAGCCAACTTGCGTGGGCAGGGAGGATTACTAACTATGGCTACACCTTC.

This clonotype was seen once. The CDR3 is CASSVGQAAGETQYF. The CDR3 DNA reads TGCGCCAGCAGCGTCGGACAGGCCGCGGGGGAGACCCAGTACTTC. This chain joins TRBV5-1 and TRBJ2-5; a weak D match, TRBD1 (7 bases). V was cut by 4 bases and J by 5 bases, with 18 bases left in between. The CDR3 extends over 15 amino acids. Germline V gene lookup returns CDR1 SGHRS and CDR2 YFSETQ. The variable domain in full, with the rest retrieved from reference TRBV5-1 and TRBJ2-5, is KAGVTQTPRYLIKTRGQQVTLSCSPISGHRSVSWYQQTPGQGLQFLFEYFSETQRNKGNFPGRFSGRQFSNSRSEMNVSTLELGDSALYLCASSVGQAAGETQYFGPGTRLLVL.

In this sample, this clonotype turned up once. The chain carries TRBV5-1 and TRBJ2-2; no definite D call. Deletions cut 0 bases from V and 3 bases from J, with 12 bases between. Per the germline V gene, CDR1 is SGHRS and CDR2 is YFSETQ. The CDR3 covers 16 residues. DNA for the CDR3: TGCGCCAGCAGCTTGGGTATTAGCATCGACACCGGGGAGCTGTTTTTT. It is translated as CASSLGISIDTGELFF.

CDR3 amino acids: CASSSPPGQDFSYEQYF. CDR3 in DNA: TGCGCCAGCAGCTCACCCCCGGGACAGGACTTCTCCTACGAGCAGTACTTC. V gene TRBV5-1 combines with J gene TRBJ2-7; 8 positions match TRBD1. CDR3 length equals 17 residues. V was pared by 3 bases and J by 0 bases, with 11 bases of the junction left unmatched. Germline V gives CDR1 SGHRS, CDR2 YFSETQ. Full variable domain (remainder filled in from reference TRBV5-1 and TRBJ2-7): KAGVTQTPRYLIKTRGQQVTLSCSPISGHRSVSWYQQTPGQGLQFLFEYFSETQRNKGNFPGRFSGRQFSNSRSEMNVSTLELGDSALYLCASSSPPGQDFSYEQYFGPGTRLTVT.

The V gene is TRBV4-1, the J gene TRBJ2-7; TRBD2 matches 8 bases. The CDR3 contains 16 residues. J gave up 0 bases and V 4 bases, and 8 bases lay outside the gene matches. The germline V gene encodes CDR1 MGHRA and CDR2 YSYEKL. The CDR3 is CASSRTTGTSSYEQYF. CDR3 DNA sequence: TGCGCCAGCAGCCGAACGACCGGGACTAGCTCCTACGAGCAGTACTTC.

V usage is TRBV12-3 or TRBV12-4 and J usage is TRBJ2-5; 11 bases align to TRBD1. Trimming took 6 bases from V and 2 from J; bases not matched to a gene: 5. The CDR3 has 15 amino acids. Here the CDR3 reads CASRPGQGVQETQYF. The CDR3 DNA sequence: TGTGCCAGCAGGCCGGGACAGGGGGTGCAAGAGACCCAGTACTTC.

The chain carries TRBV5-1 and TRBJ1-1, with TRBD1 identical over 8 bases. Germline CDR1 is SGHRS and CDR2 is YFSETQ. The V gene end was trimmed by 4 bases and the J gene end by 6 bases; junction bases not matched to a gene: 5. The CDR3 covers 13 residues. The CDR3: CASSQQGVAEAFF. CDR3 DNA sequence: TGCGCCAGCAGCCAACAGGGGGTAGCTGAAGCTTTCTTT.

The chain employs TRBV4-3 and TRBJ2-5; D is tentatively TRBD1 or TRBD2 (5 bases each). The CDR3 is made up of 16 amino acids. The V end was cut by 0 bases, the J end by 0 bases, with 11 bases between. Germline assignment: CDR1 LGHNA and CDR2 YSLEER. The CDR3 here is CASSQEGPGHQETQYF. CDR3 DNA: TGCGCCAGCAGCCAAGAAGGGCCGGGACACCAAGAGACCCAGTACTTC.

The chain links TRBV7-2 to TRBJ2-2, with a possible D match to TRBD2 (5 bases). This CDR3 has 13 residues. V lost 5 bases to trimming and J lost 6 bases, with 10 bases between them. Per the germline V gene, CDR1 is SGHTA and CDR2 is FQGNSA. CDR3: CASSASRAGELFF. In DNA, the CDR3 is TGTGCCAGCAGCGCCTCGAGGGCCGGGGAGCTGTTTTTT.

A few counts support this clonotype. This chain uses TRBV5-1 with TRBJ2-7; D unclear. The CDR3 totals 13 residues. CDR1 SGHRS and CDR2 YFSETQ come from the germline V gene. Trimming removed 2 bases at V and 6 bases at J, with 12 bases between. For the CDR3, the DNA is TGCGCCAGCAGCTTACTCCTGACGGGCGAGCAGTACTTC. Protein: CASSLLLTGEQYF.

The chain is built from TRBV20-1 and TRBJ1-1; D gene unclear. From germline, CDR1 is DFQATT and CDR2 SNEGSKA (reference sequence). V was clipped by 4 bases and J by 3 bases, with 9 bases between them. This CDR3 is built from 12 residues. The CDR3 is CSAMEQDTEAFF. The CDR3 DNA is TGCAGTGCTATGGAACAAGACACTGAAGCTTTCTTT.

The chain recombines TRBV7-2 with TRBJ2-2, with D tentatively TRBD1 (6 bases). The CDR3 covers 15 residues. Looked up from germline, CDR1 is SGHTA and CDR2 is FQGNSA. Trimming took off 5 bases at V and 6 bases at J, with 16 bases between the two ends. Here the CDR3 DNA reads TGTGCCAGCAGCCCCTGGGGGCAGGACCCCGGGGAGCTGTTTTTT. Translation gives CASSPWGQDPGELFF.

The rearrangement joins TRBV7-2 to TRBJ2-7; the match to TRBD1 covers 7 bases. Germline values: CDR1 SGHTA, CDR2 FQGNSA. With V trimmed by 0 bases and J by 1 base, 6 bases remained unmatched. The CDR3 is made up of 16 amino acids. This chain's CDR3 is CASSLAGQVKSYEQYF. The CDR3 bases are TGTGCCAGCAGCTTAGCAGGACAGGTGAAGTCCTACGAGCAGTACTTC.

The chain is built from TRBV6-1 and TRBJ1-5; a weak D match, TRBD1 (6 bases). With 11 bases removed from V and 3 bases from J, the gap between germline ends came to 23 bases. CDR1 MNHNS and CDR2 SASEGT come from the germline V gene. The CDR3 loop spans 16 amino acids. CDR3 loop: CAAHRASVVFNQPQHF. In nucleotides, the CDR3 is TGTGCCGCGCACAGGGCTAGTGTAGTTTTCAATCAGCCCCAGCATTTT.

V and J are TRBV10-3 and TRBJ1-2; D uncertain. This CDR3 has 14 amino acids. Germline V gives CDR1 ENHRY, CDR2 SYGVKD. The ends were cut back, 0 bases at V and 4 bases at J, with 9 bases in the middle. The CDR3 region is CAISESLGRYGYTF. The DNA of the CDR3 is TGTGCCATCAGTGAGTCATTGGGCCGCTATGGCTACACCTTC.

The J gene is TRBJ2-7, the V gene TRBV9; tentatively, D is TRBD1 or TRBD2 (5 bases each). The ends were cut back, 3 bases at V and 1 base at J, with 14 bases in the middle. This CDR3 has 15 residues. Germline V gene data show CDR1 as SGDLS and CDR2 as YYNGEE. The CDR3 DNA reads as TGTGCCAGCAGCGCCGCGAATGAGGGGTCCTACGAGCAGTACTTC. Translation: CASSAANEGSYEQYF.

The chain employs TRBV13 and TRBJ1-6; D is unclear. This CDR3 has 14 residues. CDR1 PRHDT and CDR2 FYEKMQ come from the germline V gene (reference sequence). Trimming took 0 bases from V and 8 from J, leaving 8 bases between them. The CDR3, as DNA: TGTGCCAGCAGCTTAGGCCGGTCGGATTCACCCCTCCACTTT. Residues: CASSLGRSDSPLHF.

CDR3 loop: CASSWTENTEAFF. CDR3 DNA: TGTGCCAGCAGTTGGACAGAGAACACTGAAGCTTTCTTT. V and J are TRBV12-3 or TRBV12-4 and TRBJ1-1, with D perhaps matching TRBD1 (6 bases). The CDR3 sequence is 13 residues long. V gave up 4 bases and J gave up 1 base, with 7 bases separating them.

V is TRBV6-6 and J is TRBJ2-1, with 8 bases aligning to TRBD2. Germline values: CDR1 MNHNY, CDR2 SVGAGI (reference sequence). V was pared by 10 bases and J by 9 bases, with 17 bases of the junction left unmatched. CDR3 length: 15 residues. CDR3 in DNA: TGTGCCAACTCTCCGGGACTAGAGGGGAAGGGTGAGCAGTTCTTC. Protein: CANSPGLEGKGEQFF.

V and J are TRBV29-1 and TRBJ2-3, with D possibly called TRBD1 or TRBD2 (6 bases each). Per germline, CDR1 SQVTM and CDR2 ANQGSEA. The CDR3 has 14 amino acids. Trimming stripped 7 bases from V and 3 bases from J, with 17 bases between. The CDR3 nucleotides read TGCAGCGCCCCCGGGGGCGCGGGAACAGATACGCAGTATTTT. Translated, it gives CSAPGGAGTDTQYF.

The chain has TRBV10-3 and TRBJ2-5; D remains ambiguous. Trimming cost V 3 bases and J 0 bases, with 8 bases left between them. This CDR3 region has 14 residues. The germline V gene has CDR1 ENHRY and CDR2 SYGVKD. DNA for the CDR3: TGTGCCATCAGTGAACGGGCTAACCAAGAGACCCAGTACTTC. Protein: CAISERANQETQYF.

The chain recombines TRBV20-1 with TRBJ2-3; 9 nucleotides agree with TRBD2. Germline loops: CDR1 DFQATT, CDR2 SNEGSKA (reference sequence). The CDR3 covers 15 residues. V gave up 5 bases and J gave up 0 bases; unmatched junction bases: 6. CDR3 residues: CSASGLAPSTDTQYF. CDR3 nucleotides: TGCAGTGCTTCCGGACTAGCGCCTAGCACAGATACGCAGTATTTT.

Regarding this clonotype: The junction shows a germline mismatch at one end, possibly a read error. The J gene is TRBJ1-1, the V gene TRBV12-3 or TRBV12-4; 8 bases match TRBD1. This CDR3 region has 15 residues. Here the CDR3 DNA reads TGTGCCAGCAGTTGGGGACAGGCCTTGAACACTGAAGTTTTCTTT. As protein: CASSWGQALNTEVFF.